This entry lists 5 T cell receptor beta chains sequenced from one sample in a study of cytomegalovirus exposure and HLA in healthy donors. Vbeta (60) and Jbeta (13) primers were used in the PCR. TCRdb's table, derived via immunoSEQ multiplex PCR, lists solely in-frame clones and lacks some. Among roughly 100,000 clones listed, under 85% were seen once. The sequencing sample was made of PBMCs. The receptors come from a man aged 25 to 45 in good health and CMV-seronegative.

The CDR3 protein is CASGYRGDSYEQYF. The CDR3 DNA is TGTGCCAGCGGATACAGGGGCGACTCCTACGAGCAGTACTTC. V and J are TRBV27 and TRBJ2-7, with TRBD1 matching 7 bases. The CDR3 extends over 14 amino acids. The V segment lost 8 bases and the J segment 0 bases; nucleotides outside the gene matches: 7. The germline CDR1 and CDR2 sequences are MNHEY and SMNVEV (reference sequence).

The rearrangement uses TRBV4-1 and TRBJ1-3, with D unclear. With 0 bases removed from V and 0 bases from J, the gap between germline ends came to 12 bases. This CDR3 is built from 17 residues. The germline V gene has CDR1 MGHRA and CDR2 YSYEKL. The CDR3 region is CASSQEPSGSSGNTIYF. The CDR3 DNA reads TGCGCCAGCAGCCAAGAACCCTCGGGAAGCTCTGGAAACACCATATATTTT.

The V and J genes are TRBV28 and TRBJ2-1; TRBD2 aligns across 10 bases. The V gene end was trimmed by 3 bases and the J gene end by 9 bases; junction bases not matched to a gene: 11. This CDR3 region has 16 residues. Germline values: CDR1 MDHEN, CDR2 SYDVKM. CDR3 protein: CASSFASGSPGGEQFF. The CDR3 nucleotides read TGTGCCAGCAGTTTCGCTAGCGGGAGCCCAGGGGGTGAGCAGTTCTTC.

V usage is TRBV14 and J usage is TRBJ2-2; 12 nucleotides line up with TRBD2. V was clipped by 1 base and J by 1 base; unmatched bases: 4. The CDR3 consists of 18 residues. Germline loops: CDR1 SGHDN, CDR2 FVKESK. CDR3 sequence (DNA): TGTGCCAGCAGCCAAGGACTAGCGGGGGCCGAGAACACCGGGGAGCTGTTTTTT. Its translation is CASSQGLAGAENTGELFF.

The chain uses TRBV11-2 and TRBJ2-7; TRBD2 is a possible D gene (6 bases). The CDR3 sequence is 15 residues long. Per the germline V gene, CDR1 is SGHAT and CDR2 is FQNNGV. V was trimmed by 4 bases and J by 5 bases, leaving 18 bases between them. DNA for the CDR3: TGTGCCAGCAGCTACAATGCCGGGACTCATGACGAGCAGTACTTC. Its translation is CASSYNAGTHDEQYF.